Listed below are T cell receptor beta chains from one sample, sequenced in a study of blood T cell repertoires in COVID-19. This table comes from immunoSEQ multiplex PCR, and its TCRdb copy is limited to in-frame clones, with some not included. The sample yields about 55,000 clones, about 70% seen once. Sequenced sample: peripheral blood. These receptors originate from a woman in her sixties or seventies with acute or convalescent COVID-19. Each CDR3 is given with its conserved first and last residue. The order of the fields is CDR3 length, V gene, CDR3 protein.

13 TRBV6-5 CASSSTGYYGYTF
15 TRBV10-3 CAIRGAVLGGETQYF
15 TRBV19 CASRLIHGMALGYTF
15 TRBV19 CASSKDSYSNQPQHF
14 TRBV6-2/TRBV6-3 CASSTGKGNQPQHF
18 TRBV4-1 CASSPGLAVFSSYNEQFF
15 TRBV7-9 CASSLRYREKGELFF
17 TRBV10-2 CASSESKWGLSNQPQHF
14 TRBV18 CASSTGQGGTEAFF
14 TRBV7-9 CASAGPRGGQPQHF
15 TRBV4-1 CASSGQGANTGELFF
12 TRBV12-3/TRBV12-4 CASSPRGDTQYF
15 TRBV5-4 CASSPRSGGNTEAFF
12 TRBV5-1 CASSPRGTEAFF
15 TRBV20-1 CSASGTTGSGTEAFF
11 TRBV18 CASSEQLEAFF
12 TRBV12-5 CASAQGSSPLHF
15 TRBV5-1 CASSLDGQSNQPQHF
17 TRBV5-4 CASSRTSGASYNSPLHF
13 TRBV19 CATRQGGDEKLFF
12 TRBV10-3 CAISRGNYGYTF
15 TRBV27 CASTYIAGSVTPLHF
13 TRBV29-1 CSVEGQGGTEAFF
16 TRBV2 CASSRGRFASTDTQYF
17 TRBV27 CASSLSARQGANQPQHF
14 TRBV7-3 CASSPSGGGETQYF
15 TRBV29-1 CSVIGGQGQGNIQYF
16 TRBV24-1 CATSRTERRGNNEQFF
17 TRBV19 CASSISGDRSANYGYTF
16 TRBV3-1/TRBV3-2 CASSQAGGSGSTGYTF
15 TRBV7-6 CASSSWGQIGNTIYF
14 TRBV5-1 CASSLTGTYDGYTF
13 TRBV13 CASSGTENTEAFF
17 TRBV21-1 CASSLQTLGGREQPQHF
16 TRBV7-9 CASSRDRAFSGNTIYF
15 TRBV30 CAWMSRDWAGEKLFF
14 TRBV30 CAFLAGANTGELFF
13 TRBV19 CASSIGTGSGYTF
13 TRBV19 CARGLAQADTQYF
13 TRBV19 CASSRTVGNIQYF
16 TRBV6-5 CASSSRLAGSGMTQYF
14 TRBV5-4 CASRVDRGRNEQFF
14 TRBV4-1 CASSQRGTDDGYTF
14 TRBV19 CASSNRGAYTEAFF
14 TRBV5-5 CASSLATGNTEAFF
13 TRBV12-3/TRBV12-4 CASSPRGMHIQYF